The rows below give T cell receptor beta chains drawn from one sample of a study of CD8 T cells in Susac syndrome. MiXCR, applied by TCRdb to the immunoSEQ multiplex PCR reads, yields one record per CDR3 protein. The sample has 130,000 or so distinct CDR3 sequences, over 80% seen once; the top ten hold around 0.5%. Sequenced sample: CD8+ T cells from PBMCs. The receptors were gathered from a human donor with multiple sclerosis. CDR3s include the opening cysteine and the closing phenylalanine or tryptophan. D genes are given only for firm matches. Size values are once, few and many counts, or a class for expanded clones, and some rows have none.

v_gene	j_gene	abundance	d_gene	CDR3nt	CDR3aa
TRBV19	TRBJ2-1	few	NA	TGTGCCAGTAGTTTAGGAACTGTATACAATGAGCAGTTCTTC	CASSLGTVYNEQFF
TRBV6-5	TRBJ2-4	NA	NA	TGTGCCAGCAGTTACTCGAGGCCGGCGGGGATAGCCAAAAACATTCAGTACTTC	CASSYSRPAGIAKNIQYF
TRBV10-3	TRBJ2-7	NA	NA	TGTGCCATCAGTGAGTCGGAGAGTCTTACCTACGAGCAGTACTTC	CAISESESLTYEQYF
TRBV30	TRBJ2-2	NA	NA	TGTGCCTGGACTCTCGGAGGAATCGGGGAGCTGTTTTTT	CAWTLGGIGELFF
TRBV7-2	TRBJ2-7	NA	NA	TGTGCCAGCAGCTTCGGCGGGGACGGCGAGCAGTACTTC	CASSFGGDGEQYF
TRBV7-3	TRBJ2-1	NA	TRBD2	TGTGCCAGCAGCTCCCTTTTGTTGTCTAGCGGGAGACTTAGCAATGAGCAGTTCTTC	CASSSLLLSSGRLSNEQFF
TRBV12-5	TRBJ1-2	NA	NA	TGTGCTAGTGGTCTCACCCCAATACATGGCTACACCTTC	CASGLTPIHGYTF
TRBV5-6	TRBJ2-5	NA	TRBD2	TGTGCCAGCAGCTTGGTTGGTAGCGGGGGACCGCAAGAGACCCAGTACTTC	CASSLVGSGGPQETQYF
TRBV24-1	TRBJ2-2	NA	NA	TGTGCCACCAGTCCAGGTGGGACCGGGGAGCTGTTTTTT	CATSPGGTGELFF
TRBV30	TRBJ2-2	once	NA	TGTGCCTGGAGGGCAACGAACACCGGGGAGCTGTTTTTT	CAWRATNTGELFF
TRBV14	TRBJ2-7	NA	TRBD1	TGTGCCAGCAGCTACCAGGGGGAGATCCGGCAGTACTTC	CASSYQGEIRQYF
TRBV27	TRBJ2-5	once	NA	TGTGCCAGCCAAACCACAGGTTTTAGGTTAGAGACCCAGTACTTC	CASQTTGFRLETQYF
TRBV7-4	TRBJ2-5	NA	NA	TGTGCCAGCAGCTTAGACAGGGAAGGGGAGACCCAGTACTTC	CASSLDREGETQYF
TRBV7-8	TRBJ1-1	NA	NA	TGTGCCAGCAGCTTAGATCAGGGCGCCCACGGCACTGAAGCTTTCTTT	CASSLDQGAHGTEAFF
TRBV13	TRBJ2-3	NA	NA	TGTGCCAGCAGCTTAGGAGCGATCCTCACAGATACGCAGTATTTT	CASSLGAILTDTQYF
TRBV4-1	TRBJ1-1	NA	NA	TGCGCCAGCAGCCAAGAGTTGGTCACTGAAGCTTTCTTT	CASSQELVTEAFF
TRBV4-3	TRBJ2-2	once	TRBD2	TGCGCCAGCAGCCAAGATCCTAGCGGCACCGGGGAGCTGTTTTTT	CASSQDPSGTGELFF
TRBV11-2	TRBJ2-1	NA	NA	TGTGCCAGCAGCCTCAACCCCTTGGGCGGGGTTCGTTACAATGAGCAGTTCTTC	CASSLNPLGGVRYNEQFF
TRBV24-1	TRBJ1-2	NA	NA	TGTGCCACCAGTGATTTTGATAACTATGGCTACACCTTC	CATSDFDNYGYTF
TRBV7-9	TRBJ1-1	once	TRBD1	TGTGCCAGCAGTGCCGGGACAGGGCTGGGGCCTGAAGCTTTCTTT	CASSAGTGLGPEAFF
TRBV7-8	TRBJ1-6	NA	NA	TGTGCCAGCAGCTTTAGAAGCTATAATTCACCCCTCCACTTT	CASSFRSYNSPLHF
TRBV6-5	TRBJ2-1	NA	NA	TGTGCCAGCAGTTATACTTACAATGAGCAGTTCTTC	CASSYTYNEQFF
TRBV7-9	TRBJ2-2	few	TRBD1	TGTGCCAGCAGCTCCGGACAGGGGGGCACCGGGGAGCTGTTTTTT	CASSSGQGGTGELFF
TRBV30	TRBJ1-2	NA	NA	TGTGCCTGGGAAATGGGACCGACCTATGGCTACACCTTC	CAWEMGPTYGYTF
TRBV7-2	TRBJ1-3	NA	NA	TGTGCCAGCAGCTTAGTTACGGGAGGAAACACCATATATTTT	CASSLVTGGNTIYF
TRBV7-9	TRBJ2-3	few	TRBD1	TGTGCCAGCAGCCAGGGACAGGGGGACTGGGCAGATACGCAGTATTTT	CASSQGQGDWADTQYF
TRBV4-1	TRBJ2-6	once	NA	TGCGCCAGCAGCCAAGATGAGGGGCGGGGACCTGCTGGGGCCAACGTCCTGACTTTC	CASSQDEGRGPAGANVLTF
TRBV4-1	TRBJ1-4	NA	TRBD1	TGCGCCAGCAGCCAAGAGACAGGGGCGTCGGGTGCAACTAATGAAAAACTGTTTTTT	CASSQETGASGATNEKLFF
TRBV11-3	TRBJ1-1	NA	NA	TGTGCCAGCTCCGGGCGGACTATTGAAGCTTTCTTT	CASSGRTIEAFF
TRBV6-2/TRBV6-3	TRBJ2-1	NA	NA	TGTGCCAGCAGTTACTCGATAAGTAGCGGCTCCTACAATGAGCAGTTCTTC	CASSYSISSGSYNEQFF
TRBV6-5	TRBJ2-5	NA	NA	TGTGCCAGCAGTTACTCGCTAGCCGAAGAGACCCAGTACTTC	CASSYSLAEETQYF
TRBV6-5	TRBJ2-1	NA	NA	TGTGCCAGCAGTTACGGGGTGGGAAACTACAATGAGCAGTTCTTC	CASSYGVGNYNEQFF
TRBV30	TRBJ2-3	NA	NA	TGTGCCTGGAGTGTCGGGACCCGCCCTAGCACAGATACGCAGTATTTT	CAWSVGTRPSTDTQYF
TRBV30	TRBJ1-6	NA	NA	TGTGCCTGGAGTGTGGATTCACCCCTCCACTTT	CAWSVDSPLHF
TRBV4-1	TRBJ1-1	NA	NA	TGCGCCAGCAGCCAAATCCGGGGACCTTATGAAGCTTTCTTT	CASSQIRGPYEAFF
TRBV2	TRBJ1-1	NA	TRBD1	TGTGCCAGCAGCGACGGACAGGGGGCGCAGGGCACTGAAGCTTTCTTT	CASSDGQGAQGTEAFF
TRBV19	TRBJ2-1	NA	NA	TGTGCCAGCCGCCTGACCGCTAGCGCTGAGCAGTTCTTC	CASRLTASAEQFF
TRBV10-3	TRBJ1-5	NA	NA	TGTGCCATCAGTGAGTCGTCACCTAATAGCAATCAGCCCCAGCATTTT	CAISESSPNSNQPQHF
TRBV27	TRBJ1-6	NA	NA	TGTGCCAGCAGTTTATGGGAGGGAACTGATTCACCCCTCCACTTT	CASSLWEGTDSPLHF
TRBV27	TRBJ1-5	NA	NA	TGTGCCAGCGGTGACCGGGGCCAGCCCCAGCATTTT	CASGDRGQPQHF
TRBV4-3	TRBJ1-6	NA	NA	TGCGCCAGCAGCCAAGGGTTCGGGGGCAGTTCACCCCTCCACTTT	CASSQGFGGSSPLHF
TRBV11-2	TRBJ2-4	NA	TRBD1	TGTGCCAGCAGCTACCCAGGGACAGGGAACATTCAGTACTTC	CASSYPGTGNIQYF
TRBV24-1	TRBJ2-5	few	NA	TGTGCCACCAGTGACTATGACACCTTCCAAGAGACCCAGTACTTC	CATSDYDTFQETQYF
TRBV7-9	TRBJ2-7	NA	TRBD1	TGTGCCAGCAGCTTAAAAGGGGGCGACGAGCAGTACTTC	CASSLKGGDEQYF
TRBV1	TRBJ2-7	NA	NA	TGCACCAGCAGCCTAGAAAGGGGAAATCCCTACGAGCAGTACTTC	CTSSLERGNPYEQYF
TRBV6-5	TRBJ2-1	few	NA	TGTGCCAGCAGTTACCCCGACTCACGCACTAATGAGCAGTTCTTC	CASSYPDSRTNEQFF
TRBV27	TRBJ2-1	NA	NA	TGTGCCAGCAGAGTGGGAGGCTCCTACAATGAGCAGTTCTTC	CASRVGGSYNEQFF
TRBV6-1	TRBJ2-7	NA	TRBD1	TGTGCCAGCAGTAAGACGCCGGGACAGGGGGCCTCCTACGAGCAGTACTTC	CASSKTPGQGASYEQYF
TRBV28	TRBJ1-1	NA	TRBD1	TGTGCCAGCAGTACGTGGACAGGGAACACTGAAGCTTTCTTT	CASSTWTGNTEAFF
TRBV24-1	TRBJ1-1	once	NA	TGTGCCACCAGTGATTTGGGGCAGGCGCGGGCTTTCTTT	CATSDLGQARAFF
TRBV7-9	TRBJ2-1	few	TRBD1	TGTGCCAGCAGCTTATGGACAGGGGGATTGGGCGAGCAGTTCTTC	CASSLWTGGLGEQFF
TRBV3-1	TRBJ1-1	NA	NA	TGTGCCAGCAGCCAAGATAGTTGGGGGAGAGTCACTGAAGCTTTCTTT	CASSQDSWGRVTEAFF
TRBV30	TRBJ2-7	NA	NA	TGTGCCTGGGCTTTGGGGGGCCCCTACGAGCAGTACTTC	CAWALGGPYEQYF
TRBV28	TRBJ1-5	NA	NA	TGTGCCAGCACTATAAAAGGACGTCAGCCCCAGCATTTT	CASTIKGRQPQHF